Described below is a single T cell receptor beta chain sequence and its context. The data originate from a study of shared clonotypes between healthy human individuals. Profiled with immunoSEQ multiplex PCR; TCRdb holds only in-frame clones, not every one. The sample has about 2 million clones, 90% to 95% seen once. V lost 0 bases to trimming and J lost 4 bases; unmatched junction nucleotides: 6. Germline-derived CDR1 and CDR2 are ENHRY and SYGVKD. The CDR3 loop spans 16 amino acids. Sequenced input: naive CD4+ T cells sorted from blood. Documented subset: CD45RA+ positively selected. This receptor was obtained from a man younger than 30 in good health. V is TRBV10-3 and J is TRBJ1-5; 7 bases fit TRBD1. The CDR3 DNA is TGTGCCATCAGTGAGTCGGGGAGACAGGGTAATCAGCCCCAGCATTTT. Translating gives CAISESGRQGNQPQHF.